The clone carrying this T cell receptor (beta chain) was counted a single time. Participants had their cohort set by participant-reported clinical history. These data originate in a study of blood T cell repertoires in COVID-19. Study at large: Nucleic acid was either cDNA or gDNA, and it came from T cells, B-cell-depleted T cells, or PBMCs.

Method: immunoSEQ multiplex PCR; TCRdb's copy keeps in-frame clones and lacks some. The top ten clones hold around 1.1% of a sample with 350,000 to 450,000 clones, 85% to 90% of them seen once. The clonotype comes from a man aged 30 to 39 who had recovered from COVID-19. Source material: PBMCs or T cells enriched from blood (not recorded which).

In DNA, the CDR3 is TGTGCCAGCAGCCCACTAGCGCCGGGACTATCGTTCTTC. This translates into CASSPLAPGLSFF. V gene TRBV7-2 combines with J gene TRBJ2-1; the match to TRBD2 covers 7 bases. The CDR3 totals 13 residues. Germline V gene data show CDR1 as SGHTA and CDR2 as FQGNSA. V trimming: 5 bases; J trimming: 15 bases; junction bases outside the gene matches: 13.